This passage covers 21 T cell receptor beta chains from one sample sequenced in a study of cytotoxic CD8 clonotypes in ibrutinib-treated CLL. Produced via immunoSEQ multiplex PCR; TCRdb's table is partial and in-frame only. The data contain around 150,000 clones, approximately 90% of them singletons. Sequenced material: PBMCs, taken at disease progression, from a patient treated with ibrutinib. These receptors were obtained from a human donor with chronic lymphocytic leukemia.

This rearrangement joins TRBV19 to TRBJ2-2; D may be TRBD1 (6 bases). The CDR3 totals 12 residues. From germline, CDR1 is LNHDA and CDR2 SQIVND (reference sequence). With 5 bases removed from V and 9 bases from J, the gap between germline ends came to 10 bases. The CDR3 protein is CASSLRDRELFF. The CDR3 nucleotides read TGTGCCAGTAGTCTGAGGGACAGGGAGCTGTTTTTT.

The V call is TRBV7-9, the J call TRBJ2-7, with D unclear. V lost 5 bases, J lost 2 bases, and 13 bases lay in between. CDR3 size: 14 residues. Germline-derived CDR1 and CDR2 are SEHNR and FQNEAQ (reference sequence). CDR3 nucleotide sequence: TGTGCCAGCAGCCACCCAAAGGGAACCTACGAGCAGTACTTC. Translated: CASSHPKGTYEQYF.

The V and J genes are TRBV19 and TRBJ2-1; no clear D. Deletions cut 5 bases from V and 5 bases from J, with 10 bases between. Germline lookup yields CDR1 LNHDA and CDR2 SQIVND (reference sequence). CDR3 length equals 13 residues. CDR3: CASSLGRNNEQFF. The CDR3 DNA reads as TGTGCCAGTAGTTTAGGACGGAACAATGAGCAGTTCTTC. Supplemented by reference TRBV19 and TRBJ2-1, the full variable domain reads DGGITQSPKYLFRKEGQNVTLSCEQNLNHDAMYWYRQDPGQGLRLIYYSQIVNDFQKGDIAEGYSVSREKKESFPLTVTSAQKNPTAFYLCASSLGRNNEQFFGPGTRLTVL.

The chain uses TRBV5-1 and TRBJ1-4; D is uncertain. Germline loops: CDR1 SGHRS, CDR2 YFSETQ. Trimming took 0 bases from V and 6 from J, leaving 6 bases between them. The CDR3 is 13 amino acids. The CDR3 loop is CASSLGSDEKLFF. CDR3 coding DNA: TGCGCCAGCAGCTTGGGATCTGATGAAAAACTGTTTTTT. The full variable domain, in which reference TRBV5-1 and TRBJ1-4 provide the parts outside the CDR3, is KAGVTQTPRYLIKTRGQQVTLSCSPISGHRSVSWYQQTPGQGLQFLFEYFSETQRNKGNFPGRFSGRQFSNSRSEMNVSTLELGDSALYLCASSLGSDEKLFFGSGTQLSVL.

CDR3 bases: TGTGCCAGCGTTTACTATGGCTACACCTTC. Translation gives CASVYYGYTF. The J gene is TRBJ1-2, the V gene TRBV6-5; D uncertain. CDR1 MNHEY and CDR2 SVGAGI come from the germline V gene. This CDR3 has 10 residues. V was pared by 8 bases and J by 3 bases, with 4 bases between.

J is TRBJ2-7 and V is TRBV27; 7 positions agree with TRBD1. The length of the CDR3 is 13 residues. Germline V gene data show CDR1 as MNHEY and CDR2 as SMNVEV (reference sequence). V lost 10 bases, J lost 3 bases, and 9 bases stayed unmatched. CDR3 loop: CATWWDSYYEQYF. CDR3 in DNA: TGTGCCACCTGGTGGGACAGCTACTACGAGCAGTACTTC.

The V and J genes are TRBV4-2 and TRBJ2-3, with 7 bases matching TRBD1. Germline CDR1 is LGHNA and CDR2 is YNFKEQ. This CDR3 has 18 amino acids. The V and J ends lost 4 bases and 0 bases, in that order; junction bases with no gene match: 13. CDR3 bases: TGTGCCAGCAGCCTATCCCAGCGGCCGGGACAGAGCACAGATACGCAGTATTTT. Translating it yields CASSLSQRPGQSTDTQYF.

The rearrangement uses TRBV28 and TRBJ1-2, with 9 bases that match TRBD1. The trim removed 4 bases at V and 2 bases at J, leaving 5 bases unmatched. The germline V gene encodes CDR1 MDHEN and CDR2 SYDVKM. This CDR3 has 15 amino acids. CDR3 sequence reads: CASSSGTGKNYGYTF. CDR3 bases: TGTGCCAGCAGTTCCGGGACAGGGAAAAACTATGGCTACACCTTC.

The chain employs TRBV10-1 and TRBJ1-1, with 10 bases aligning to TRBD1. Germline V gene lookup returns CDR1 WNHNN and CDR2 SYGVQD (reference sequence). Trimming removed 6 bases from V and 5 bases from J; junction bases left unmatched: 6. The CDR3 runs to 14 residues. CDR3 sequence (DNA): TGCGCCAGCAGCTCCGGGACAGGGGTAACTGAAGCTTTCTTT. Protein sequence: CASSSGTGVTEAFF.

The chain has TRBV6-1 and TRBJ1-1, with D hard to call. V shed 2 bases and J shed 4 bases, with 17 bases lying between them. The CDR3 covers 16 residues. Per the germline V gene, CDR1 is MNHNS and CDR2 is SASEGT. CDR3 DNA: TGTGCCAGCAGTGAATTGGCAGCCTTGGAGGGCACTGAAGCTTTCTTT. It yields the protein CASSELAALEGTEAFF.

The CDR3 nucleotides are TGTGCCAGCAGCGTAGGAGTGGGACTAGCGGGAGGAACCTACAATGAGCAGTTCTTC. This gives the protein CASSVGVGLAGGTYNEQFF. The chain employs TRBV9 and TRBJ2-1, with 15 bases aligning to TRBD2. The V segment lost 0 bases and the J segment 2 bases; nucleotides outside the gene matches: 6. Germline CDR1 and CDR2: SGDLS and YYNGEE. This CDR3 comprises 19 residues.

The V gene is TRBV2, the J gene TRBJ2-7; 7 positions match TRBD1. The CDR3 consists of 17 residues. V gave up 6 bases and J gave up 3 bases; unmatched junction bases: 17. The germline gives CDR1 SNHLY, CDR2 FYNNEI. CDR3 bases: TGTGCCAGCAGCGAGACCTCGGGACAGATTAAAGTCTACGAGCAGTACTTC. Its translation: CASSETSGQIKVYEQYF.

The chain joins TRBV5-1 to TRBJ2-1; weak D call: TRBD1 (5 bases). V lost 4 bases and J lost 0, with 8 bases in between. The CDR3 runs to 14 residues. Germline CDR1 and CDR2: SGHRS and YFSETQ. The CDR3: CASSIDSSYNEQFF. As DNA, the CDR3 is TGCGCCAGCAGCATAGACAGCTCCTACAATGAGCAGTTCTTC.

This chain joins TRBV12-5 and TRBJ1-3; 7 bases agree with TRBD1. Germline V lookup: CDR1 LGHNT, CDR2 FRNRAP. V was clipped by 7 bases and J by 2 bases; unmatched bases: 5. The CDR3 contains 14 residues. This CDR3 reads CASAIDRAGNTIYF. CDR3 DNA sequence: TGTGCTAGTGCCATAGACAGGGCTGGAAACACCATATATTTT.

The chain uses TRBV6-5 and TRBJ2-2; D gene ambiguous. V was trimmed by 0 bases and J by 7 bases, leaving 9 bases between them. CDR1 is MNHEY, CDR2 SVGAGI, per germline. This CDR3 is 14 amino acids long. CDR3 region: CASSYSTGFGELFF. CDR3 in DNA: TGTGCCAGCAGTTACTCGACGGGCTTCGGGGAGCTGTTTTTT.

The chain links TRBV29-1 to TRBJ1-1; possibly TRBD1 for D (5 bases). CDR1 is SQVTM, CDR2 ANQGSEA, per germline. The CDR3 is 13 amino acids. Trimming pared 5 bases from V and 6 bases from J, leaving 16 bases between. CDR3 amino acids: CSVSMSRGAEAFF. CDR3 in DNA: TGCAGCGTTTCGATGTCGAGGGGCGCTGAAGCTTTCTTT.

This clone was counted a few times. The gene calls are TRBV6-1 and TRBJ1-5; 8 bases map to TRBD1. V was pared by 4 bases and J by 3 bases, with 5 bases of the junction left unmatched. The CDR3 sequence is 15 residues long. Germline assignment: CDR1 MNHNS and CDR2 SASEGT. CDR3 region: CASSVGTGNNQPQHF. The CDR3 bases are TGTGCCAGCAGTGTTGGGACAGGTAACAATCAGCCCCAGCATTTT.

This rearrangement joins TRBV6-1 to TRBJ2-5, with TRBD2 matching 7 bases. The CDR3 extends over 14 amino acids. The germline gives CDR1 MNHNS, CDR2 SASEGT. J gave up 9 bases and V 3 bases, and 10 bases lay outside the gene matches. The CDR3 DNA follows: TGTGCCAGCAGTGAGCTAACAGCACGGGGGGCCCAGTACTTC. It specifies CASSELTARGAQYF.

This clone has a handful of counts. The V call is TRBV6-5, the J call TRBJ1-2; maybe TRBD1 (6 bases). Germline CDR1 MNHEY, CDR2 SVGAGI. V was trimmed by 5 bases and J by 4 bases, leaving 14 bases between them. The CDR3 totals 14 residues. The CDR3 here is CASSPTRQVYGYTF. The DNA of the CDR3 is TGTGCCAGCAGTCCAACCCGACAGGTCTATGGCTACACCTTC.

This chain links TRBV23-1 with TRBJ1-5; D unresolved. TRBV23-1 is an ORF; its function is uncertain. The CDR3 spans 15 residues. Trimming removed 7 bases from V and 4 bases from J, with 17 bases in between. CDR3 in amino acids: CASTLVTVRNQPQHF. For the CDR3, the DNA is TGCGCCAGCACCCTCGTGACCGTGCGAAATCAGCCCCAGCATTTT.

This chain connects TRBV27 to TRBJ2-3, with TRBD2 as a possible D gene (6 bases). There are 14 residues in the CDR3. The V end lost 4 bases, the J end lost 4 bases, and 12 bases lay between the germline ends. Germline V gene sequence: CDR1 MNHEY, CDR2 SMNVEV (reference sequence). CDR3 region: CASSSSWGADTQYF. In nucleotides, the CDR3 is TGTGCCAGCAGTTCGAGTTGGGGGGCAGATACGCAGTATTTT.